Detailed here is one T cell receptor (beta chain). This clone appeared a few times. Its antigen remains undetermined. No base qualities exist here, and no much larger clone lies one base off it. The entire amount of isolated RNA was reverse transcribed using the High Capacity cDNA Reverse Transcription Kit, so the sequenced TCRB transcripts were expressed ones. Deep immunoSEQ sequencing was applied to naive, central memory and regulatory T cell samples, giving an average of about 3.7 million total reads per sample. Sorted cells were lysed in RLT buffer, and RNA was extracted using DNase-treated RNeasy Micro or Mini kits according to cell number. Each cell subset was processed separately to prevent cross-contamination, with patient and healthy donor samples processed together. The immunoSEQ multiplex PCR was used to amplify TCRB sequences from cDNA, yielding 87-bp fragments that span the CDR3 region. The amplicons were sequenced using the Illumina HiSeq platform. For the original study's pipeline: PCR bias was computationally corrected using synthetic template baselines, reads within Hamming distance 2 were collapsed, and singletons that could not be merged were discarded. Reads were aligned to IMGT to assign V, D and J genes, CDR3 length, and insertions or deletions at six rearrangement sites. Within each subset, clonotype counts were normalized to the number of sorted cells before true diversity and Gini coefficients were calculated with the tcR R package. The overlap coefficient, calculated on TCRB nucleotide sequences, was used to measure repertoire sharing. As a proxy for the pre-selection repertoire, out-of-frame TCRB sequences from naive cells were analyzed. Held by TCRdb, this immuneACCESS table contains in-frame sequences only and omits some clones. Under half of the omission traces to an unresolved V gene where checked; the cause of the rest is unknown. D and trimming were read from the DNA, whereas the V and J calls and clone size are those reported in that table. The sample table shows roughly 340,000 clones, and 10% to 15% are seen once. Approximately 0.01% of the sample comes from the top ten.

Trimmed from V: 6 bases; trimmed from J: 3 bases; junction bases lacking a gene match: 8. Via the germline V gene, CDR1 is MGHRA and CDR2 YSYEKL. The CDR3, from cysteine to phenylalanine, totals 18 residues. Left in the record is the CDR3 DNA by itself, 54 bases read in frame from the first base. Each donor gave one peripheral blood draw, roughly 120 mL on average, collected into heparinised tubes. A BD FACSAria II and a panel including CD45RO, CCR7, CD25, CD127, CD95 and CD27 were used to sort naive, central memory, regulatory and stem cell-like memory CD4+ T cells. Every sorted population had a purity above 98%. PBMCs were isolated immediately by Lymphoprep density gradient centrifugation and stained directly without culture. To minimize batch effects, samples were stained and sorted in pairs, one healthy donor with one patient per experiment. The data are from a study of beta chain features in type 1 diabetes listed by TCRdb under 2018. The study in broad terms: Patients and healthy donors did not differ in mean age, gender distribution, total cell number or subset yield. In the study, recently diagnosed type 1 diabetes patients and matched healthy donors were compared on the TCRB repertoires of their sorted circulating CD4+ T cell subsets. Across all samples, 107,917,701 sorted cells were examined, and cell number per subset correlated strongly with RNA yield. Regulatory and stem cell-like memory subsets were obtained from only 8 patients and roughly 8 healthy donors, while naive and central memory subsets were obtained from all 28 donors. Beyond this particular receptor, the publication reports: Because small numbers of individuals were included in the HLA sub-analyses, any influence of HLA type on TCRB rearrangement was left unresolved. Naive, central memory and regulatory TCRB repertoires appeared to be more alike among patients than among healthy donors. Type 1 diabetes patients showed a moderate but significant shortening of TCRB CDR3 length in all four CD4+ subsets. Because cDNA was sequenced instead of genomic DNA, activated cells with high expression could be over-represented, although the groups did not differ in activation or CD3 levels. At VDJ recombination sites, patients with type 1 diabetes made fewer insertions and deleted more nucleotides, a pattern implying thymic rearrangement abnormalities. Shorter templates might be favored by PCR, yet because patient and control samples were amplified and corrected together, any such skew would affect both groups equally.

The rearrangement combines TRBV4-1 with TRBJ2-1, and 16 junction bases match TRBD2. The TCR sequence derives from a woman under 30 with type 1 diabetes. The specimen sequenced was naive CD4+ T cells from blood. The meaning of the sample's cell subset or site label: true naive CD4+ T cells. Here the CDR3 is given as CASRLGLAGGGFYNEQFF. The nucleotide sequence reads as follows: TGCGCCAGCAGGTTGGGACTAGCGGGAGGGGGGTTCTACAATGAGCAGTTCTTC.